These 11 T cell receptor beta chains share one sample of origin, sequenced in a study of T cell responses to AZD1222 COVID-19 vaccine listed by TCRdb under 2021. The protocol used for the library was the immunoSEQ multiplex PCR assay. TCRdb limited this immuneACCESS table to in-frame rearrangements with V and J called. A share of clones is missing; checked studies link under half to unresolved V genes, and the rest is unexplained. This sample gives fewer than 150,000 clones in total; 70% to 90% of them show up just once. The biggest ten clones account for 4.7% of the sample. The time point tag for this specimen amounts to: baseline before first vaccination. Sequencing was performed on peripheral blood, taken on day 0 of AZD1222 vaccination. These receptors were obtained from an adult in good health.

The V gene is TRBV7-3, the J gene TRBJ2-1; weak D call: TRBD1 (5 bases). CDR1 is SGHTA, CDR2 FQGTGA, per germline. The CDR3 is 15 residues long. Between the trimmed V and J ends, which lost 1 base and 3 bases, there was a span of 10 bases. CDR3 in amino acids: CASSLRQSLYNEQFF. In DNA, the CDR3 is TGTGCCAGCAGCTTAAGACAGTCACTCTACAATGAGCAGTTCTTC.

The chain uses TRBV5-1 and TRBJ2-2; D unclear. Trimming left V 1 base short and J 8 bases short, with 12 bases between. The length of the CDR3 is 14 residues. CDR1 is SGHRS and CDR2 is YFSETQ in the germline V gene. The CDR3 sequence: CASSLRADWGELFF. The CDR3 coding sequence is TGCGCCAGCAGCTTGAGGGCAGACTGGGGGGAGCTGTTTTTT.

The table lists this clone with a count of one. This rearrangement joins TRBV21-1 to TRBJ1-3. TRBV21-1 is a pseudogene. The CDR3 runs to 14 residues. DNA of the CDR3: TGTGCCAGCAGCATCAGGAGGTCTGGAAACACCATATATTTT. Translation gives CASSIRRSGNTIYF.

The CDR3 sequence is CASSLYSGRAPYNEQFF. The DNA for the CDR3 is TGCGCCAGCAGCCTGTATAGCGGGAGGGCCCCCTACAATGAGCAGTTCTTC. The chain links TRBV23-1 to TRBJ2-1, with 11 positions matching TRBD2. TRBV23-1 is flagged as an ORF with uncertain function. The CDR3 contains 17 residues. The V and J ends lost 6 bases and 2 bases, in that order; junction bases with no gene match: 9.

The chain employs TRBV2 and TRBJ2-7, with 10 bases matching TRBD2. This CDR3 is built from 14 residues. Germline CDR1 is SNHLY and CDR2 is FYNNEI. With 5 bases clipped from V and 1 base from J, the junction kept 2 bases outside the gene matches. CDR3 bases: TGTGCCAGCAGTCTAGCGGGAGTATCCTACGAGCAGTACTTC. It yields the protein CASSLAGVSYEQYF.

This rearrangement joins TRBV19 to TRBJ2-6; 10 bases agree with TRBD1. Per germline, CDR1 LNHDA and CDR2 SQIVND (reference sequence). The CDR3 contains 17 residues. The V gene end was trimmed by 10 bases and the J gene end by 2 bases; junction bases not matched to a gene: 11. The CDR3 coding sequence is TGTGCCACAGCCGAGACGGGACAGGGGCCTGGGGCCAACGTCCTGACTTTC. It specifies CATAETGQGPGANVLTF. The whole variable domain, filled in from reference TRBV19 and TRBJ2-6, reads DGGITQSPKYLFRKEGQNVTLSCEQNLNHDAMYWYRQDPGQGLRLIYYSQIVNDFQKGDIAEGYSVSREKKESFPLTVTSAQKNPTAFYLCATAETGQGPGANVLTFGAGSRLTVL.

The rearrangement links TRBV5-1 to TRBJ1-2; TRBD1 might be the D (6 bases). This CDR3 region has 13 residues. V was pared by 4 bases and J by 0 bases, with 7 bases between. Germline V gene lookup returns CDR1 SGHRS and CDR2 YFSETQ. The CDR3 DNA is TGCGCCAGCAGCCGGACAGCTAACTATGGCTACACCTTC. Amino acid sequence: CASSRTANYGYTF. Combining the CDR3 with reference TRBV5-1 and TRBJ1-2 gives the whole variable domain KAGVTQTPRYLIKTRGQQVTLSCSPISGHRSVSWYQQTPGQGLQFLFEYFSETQRNKGNFPGRFSGRQFSNSRSEMNVSTLELGDSALYLCASSRTANYGYTFGSGTRLTVV.

This chain links TRBV27 with TRBJ1-6; no firm D call. The CDR3 runs 15 residues. Trimming left V 3 bases short and J 8 bases short, with 14 bases between. From germline, CDR1 is MNHEY and CDR2 SMNVEV (reference sequence). The CDR3 region has the DNA TGTGCCAGCAGTTTGGACCGACTCGGGGATTCACCCCTCCACTTT. It specifies CASSLDRLGDSPLHF.

This chain links TRBV12-3 or TRBV12-4 with TRBJ1-2; possible D gene TRBD1, 6 bases. This CDR3 comprises 13 residues. Trimming took off 3 bases at V and 6 bases at J, with 11 bases between the two ends. The CDR3 nucleotides are TGTGCCAGCAGTTTTCGGGGGGCAAATGGCTACACCTTC. It is translated as CASSFRGANGYTF.

The rearrangement links TRBV5-6 to TRBJ2-1; D is possibly TRBD1 (5 bases). This CDR3 has 17 amino acids. V shed 6 bases and J shed 0 bases, with 19 bases lying between them. Germline V gives CDR1 SGHDT, CDR2 YYEEEE. The CDR3 loop is CASNLLGPIGSYNEQFF. The CDR3 bases are TGTGCCAGCAACCTATTGGGGCCCATCGGCTCCTACAATGAGCAGTTCTTC.

The rearrangement links TRBV5-1 to TRBJ1-2, with D hard to call. The CDR3 is made up of 13 amino acids. Germline values: CDR1 SGHRS, CDR2 YFSETQ. With 4 bases removed from V and 6 bases from J, the gap between germline ends came to 13 bases. The CDR3 region has the DNA TGCGCCAGCAGCAGGCGGGCAGTAGATGGCTACACCTTC. Translated, it gives CASSRRAVDGYTF.